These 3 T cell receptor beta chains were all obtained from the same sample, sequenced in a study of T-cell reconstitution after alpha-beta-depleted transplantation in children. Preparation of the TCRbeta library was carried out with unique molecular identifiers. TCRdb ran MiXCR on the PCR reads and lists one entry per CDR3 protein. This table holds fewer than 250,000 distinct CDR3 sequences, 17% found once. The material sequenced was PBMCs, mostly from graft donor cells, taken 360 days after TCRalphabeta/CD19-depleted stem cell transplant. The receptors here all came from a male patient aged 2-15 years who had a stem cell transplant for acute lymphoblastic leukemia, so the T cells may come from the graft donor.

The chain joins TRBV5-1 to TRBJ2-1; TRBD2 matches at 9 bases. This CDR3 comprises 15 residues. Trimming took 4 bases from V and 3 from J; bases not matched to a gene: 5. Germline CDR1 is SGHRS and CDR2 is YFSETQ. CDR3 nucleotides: TGCGCCAGCAGCGGGCGGGGGGGCAACTACAATGAGCAGTTCTTC. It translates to CASSGRGGNYNEQFF. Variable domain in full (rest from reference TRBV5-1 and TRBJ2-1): KAGVTQTPRYLIKTRGQQVTLSCSPISGHRSVSWYQQTPGQGLQFLFEYFSETQRNKGNFPGRFSGRQFSNSRSEMNVSTLELGDSALYLCASSGRGGNYNEQFFGPGTRLTVL.

CDR3 nucleotides: TGCGCCAGCAGTGATATGTGGCGGGGGGACTCCTACGAGCAGTACTTC. It is translated as CASSDMWRGDSYEQYF. V usage is TRBV10-2 and J usage is TRBJ2-7; TRBD2 agrees at 8 bases. From germline, CDR1 is WSHSY and CDR2 SAAADI. CDR3 size: 16 residues. V shed 3 bases, J shed 0 bases, and the junction held 7 bases outside the gene matches.

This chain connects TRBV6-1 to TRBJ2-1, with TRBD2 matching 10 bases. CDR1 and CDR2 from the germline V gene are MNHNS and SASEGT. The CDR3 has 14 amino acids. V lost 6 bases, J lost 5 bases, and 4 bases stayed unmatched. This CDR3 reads CASSGLAANNEQFF. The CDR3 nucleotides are TGTGCCAGCAGCGGACTAGCGGCTAACAATGAGCAGTTCTTC.